This T cell receptor beta chain was found in a study of blood T cell repertoires in COVID-19. Study context: Material from acute and convalescent COVID-19 was sourced from the United States, Italy and Spain. Sample material is recorded as cDNA or gDNA derived from T cells, B-cell-depleted T cells, or PBMCs.

In the source study's methods: Estimated nucleated cell counts came from reference gene primer amplification. The data were produced by immunoSEQ multiplex PCR, yet TCRdb's version contains in-frame clones alone and is incomplete. V and J calls and clone size are copied from that table; D and trimming were computed from the DNA. The sample carries some 160,000 clones, around 87% recorded once. V lost 6 bases, J lost 6 bases, and 20 bases lay in between. The CDR3 runs 15 residues. Germline V CDR1 and CDR2: KGHSH, LQKENI. This TCR derives from an elderly woman with COVID-19, enrolled during active disease. V and J are TRBV18 and TRBJ1-1; possibly TRBD1 for D (5 bases). Input material: peripheral blood. CDR3 DNA sequence: TGTGCCAGCTCGGACGGACGGCATCAGGGCGCTGAAGCTTTCTTT. Protein sequence: CASSDGRHQGAEAFF.